The rows below give T cell receptor beta chains drawn from one sample of a study of radiotherapy plus CTLA-4 blockade in lung cancer. TCRdb's table, derived via immunoSEQ multiplex PCR, lists solely in-frame clones and lacks some. Among 50,000 or so clones listed, approximately 80% were seen once. Specimen: peripheral blood, collected from a patient treated with radiotherapy plus ipilimumab. The receptors derive from a human donor with non-small cell lung cancer who had a partial response to radiotherapy plus ipilimumab. CDR3s include the opening cysteine and the closing phenylalanine or tryptophan. The D gene is left open where the match is weak. Some rows mark clone size as missing; the rest say once, few, many or name a class of expanded clone.

cdr3_aa: CASSLAPGQGVSYEQYF; cdr3_nt: TGTGCCAGCAGCTTAGCTCCGGGACAGGGGGTCTCCTACGAGCAGTACTTC; j_call: TRBJ2-7; clone_size: NA; d_call: TRBD1; v_call: TRBV7-9
cdr3_aa: CASSLGRVGGQETQYF; cdr3_nt: TGTGCCAGCAGCTTAGGCAGGGTAGGGGGCCAAGAGACCCAGTACTTC; j_call: TRBJ2-5; clone_size: few; d_call: NA; v_call: TRBV7-8
cdr3_aa: CASSPRDNMNTEAFF; cdr3_nt: TGTGCCAGCAGCCCGAGGGACAACATGAACACTGAAGCTTTCTTT; j_call: TRBJ1-1; clone_size: NA; d_call: NA; v_call: TRBV7-8
cdr3_aa: CASSQVRTGRYEQYF; cdr3_nt: TGCGCCAGCAGCCAAGTTCGGACAGGTCGGTACGAGCAGTACTTC; j_call: TRBJ2-7; clone_size: few; d_call: TRBD1; v_call: TRBV4-1
cdr3_aa: CASSLKQGAGEKLFF; cdr3_nt: TGTGCCAGCAGCCTAAAACAGGGGGCGGGTGAAAAACTGTTTTTT; j_call: TRBJ1-4; clone_size: NA; d_call: TRBD1; v_call: TRBV5-4
cdr3_aa: CASSLSGQGLSYEQYF; cdr3_nt: TGTGCCAGCAGCTTATCGGGACAGGGACTCTCCTACGAGCAGTACTTC; j_call: TRBJ2-7; clone_size: NA; d_call: TRBD1; v_call: TRBV11-2
cdr3_aa: CASSQKGQGVVRNTGELFF; cdr3_nt: TGTGCCAGCAGTCAGAAGGGACAGGGGGTCGTCAGGAACACCGGGGAGCTGTTTTTT; j_call: TRBJ2-2; clone_size: NA; d_call: TRBD1; v_call: TRBV27
cdr3_aa: CASSPGLGYEQYF; cdr3_nt: TGTGCCAGTAGTCCTGGACTGGGCTACGAGCAGTACTTC; j_call: TRBJ2-7; clone_size: NA; d_call: NA; v_call: TRBV19
cdr3_aa: CASRTPGQTYGYTF; cdr3_nt: TGTGCCAGCAGGACTCCGGGACAGACTTATGGCTACACCTTC; j_call: TRBJ1-2; clone_size: NA; d_call: TRBD1; v_call: TRBV6-5
cdr3_aa: CSAGRGPDTQYF; cdr3_nt: TGCAGCGCGGGAAGGGGGCCAGATACGCAGTATTTT; j_call: TRBJ2-3; clone_size: NA; d_call: TRBD1; v_call: TRBV29-1
cdr3_aa: CSVDWPEAFF; cdr3_nt: TGCAGCGTTGACTGGCCCGAAGCTTTCTTT; j_call: TRBJ1-1; clone_size: NA; d_call: NA; v_call: TRBV29-1
cdr3_aa: CASSFGARANVLTF; cdr3_nt: TGCGCCAGCAGCTTCGGAGCGAGGGCCAACGTCCTGACTTTC; j_call: TRBJ2-6; clone_size: once; d_call: NA; v_call: TRBV5-1
cdr3_aa: CASSGANTEAFF; cdr3_nt: TGCGCCAGCAGTGGCGCGAACACTGAAGCTTTCTTT; j_call: TRBJ1-1; clone_size: NA; d_call: NA; v_call: TRBV10-2
cdr3_aa: CASSPRGQLGEQYF; cdr3_nt: TGTGCCAGCAGCCCCCGGGGACAGCTGGGCGAGCAGTACTTC; j_call: TRBJ2-7; clone_size: NA; d_call: TRBD1; v_call: TRBV7-2
cdr3_aa: CASRGEGVNEQYF; cdr3_nt: TGTGCCAGCCGCGGCGAGGGGGTAAACGAGCAGTACTTC; j_call: TRBJ2-7; clone_size: NA; d_call: NA; v_call: TRBV11-2
cdr3_aa: CASSLSQSFSGNTIYF; cdr3_nt: TGTGCCAGCAGCTTGTCACAGAGCTTCTCTGGAAACACCATATATTTT; j_call: TRBJ1-3; clone_size: NA; d_call: NA; v_call: TRBV5-6
cdr3_aa: CASTPGLVQGKNTEAFF; cdr3_nt: TGTGCCAGTACTCCGGGGTTGGTACAAGGGAAGAACACTGAAGCTTTCTTT; j_call: TRBJ1-1; clone_size: few; d_call: NA; v_call: TRBV19
cdr3_aa: CASSAEREGYTF; cdr3_nt: TGTGCCAGCAGCGCGGAACGGGAAGGCTACACCTTC; j_call: TRBJ1-2; clone_size: NA; d_call: NA; v_call: TRBV11-3
cdr3_aa: CSVTETPTDTQYF; cdr3_nt: TGCAGCGTGACAGAGACTCCCACAGATACGCAGTATTTT; j_call: TRBJ2-3; clone_size: NA; d_call: NA; v_call: TRBV29-1
cdr3_aa: CASSSGGTGEQYF; cdr3_nt: TGTGCCAGCAGTTCAGGGGGGACAGGCGAGCAGTACTTC; j_call: TRBJ2-7; clone_size: NA; d_call: TRBD1; v_call: TRBV28
cdr3_aa: CASSPGPGLAGGQKETQYF; cdr3_nt: TGTGCCAGCAGCCCAGGGCCGGGACTAGCGGGGGGGCAAAAAGAGACCCAGTACTTC; j_call: TRBJ2-5; clone_size: NA; d_call: TRBD2; v_call: TRBV13
cdr3_aa: CASSFRNTEAFF; cdr3_nt: TGTGCCAGCAGCTTTAGGAACACTGAAGCTTTCTTT; j_call: TRBJ1-1; clone_size: few; d_call: NA; v_call: TRBV7-9
cdr3_aa: CASSPAGSLFYEQYF; cdr3_nt: TGTGCCAGCAGTCCAGCAGGATCTCTTTTCTACGAGCAGTACTTC; j_call: TRBJ2-7; clone_size: NA; d_call: NA; v_call: TRBV6-6
cdr3_aa: CASSSGTGTNQPQHF; cdr3_nt: TGTGCCAGCAGCTCGGGGACAGGGACCAATCAGCCCCAGCATTTT; j_call: TRBJ1-5; clone_size: NA; d_call: TRBD1; v_call: TRBV5-5
cdr3_aa: CASSPWRSNEQFF; cdr3_nt: TGTGCCAGCAGCCCCTGGAGGAGCAATGAGCAGTTCTTC; j_call: TRBJ2-1; clone_size: NA; d_call: NA; v_call: TRBV7-2
cdr3_aa: CSVGGGGGWNTEAFF; cdr3_nt: TGCAGCGTTGGGGGCGGGGGGGGTTGGAACACTGAAGCTTTCTTT; j_call: TRBJ1-1; clone_size: NA; d_call: NA; v_call: TRBV29-1
cdr3_aa: CASSWGQGWEFF; cdr3_nt: TGTGCCAGCAGTTGGGGCCAGGGTTGGGAGTTCTTC; j_call: TRBJ2-1; clone_size: NA; d_call: NA; v_call: TRBV28
cdr3_aa: CASSLSDIAAGGAREQFF; cdr3_nt: TGTGCCAGCAGCTTAAGTGATATTGCAGCGGGGGGCGCAAGGGAGCAGTTCTTC; j_call: TRBJ2-1; clone_size: NA; d_call: TRBD2; v_call: TRBV7-3
cdr3_aa: CASSLGGSSEKLFF; cdr3_nt: TGTGCCAGCAGCTTAGGCGGGTCCAGTGAAAAACTGTTTTTT; j_call: TRBJ1-4; clone_size: NA; d_call: NA; v_call: TRBV7-2
cdr3_aa: CASSEYGTGAGSQPQHF; cdr3_nt: TGTGCCAGCAGTGAATACGGGACAGGGGCAGGGAGCCAGCCCCAGCATTTT; j_call: TRBJ1-5; clone_size: NA; d_call: TRBD1; v_call: TRBV6-1
cdr3_aa: CASSPDPGRAYEQYF; cdr3_nt: TGTGCCAGCAGCCCAGACCCAGGGAGGGCCTACGAGCAGTACTTC; j_call: TRBJ2-7; clone_size: NA; d_call: TRBD2; v_call: TRBV7-2
cdr3_aa: CASSRETGRKDEQYF; cdr3_nt: TGTGCCAGCAGTAGAGAGACAGGGCGCAAAGACGAGCAGTACTTC; j_call: TRBJ2-7; clone_size: NA; d_call: TRBD1; v_call: TRBV6-5
cdr3_aa: CASSLGQADTDTQYF; cdr3_nt: TGTGCCAGCAGCTTGGGGCAGGCCGACACAGATACGCAGTATTTT; j_call: TRBJ2-3; clone_size: few; d_call: NA; v_call: TRBV5-8
cdr3_aa: CASPVRLAVTGELFF; cdr3_nt: TGCGCCAGCCCGGTCAGACTAGCGGTGACCGGGGAGCTGTTTTTT; j_call: TRBJ2-2; clone_size: few; d_call: TRBD2; v_call: TRBV23-1
cdr3_aa: CASSVGLSNTQYF; cdr3_nt: TGTGCCAGCAGCGTAGGTCTAAGTAACACGCAGTATTTT; j_call: TRBJ2-3; clone_size: NA; d_call: NA; v_call: TRBV9
cdr3_aa: CASRTYNEQFF; cdr3_nt: TGCGCCAGCAGAACATACAATGAGCAGTTCTTC; j_call: TRBJ2-1; clone_size: NA; d_call: NA; v_call: TRBV10-1
cdr3_aa: CASSYRGQGSEQYF; cdr3_nt: TGTGCCAGCAGTTACCGGGGACAGGGTTCCGAGCAGTACTTC; j_call: TRBJ2-7; clone_size: NA; d_call: TRBD1; v_call: TRBV6-5
cdr3_aa: CASSLLLYGLSYEQYF; cdr3_nt: TGTGCCAGCAGCTTACTCCTGTACGGACTTTCCTACGAGCAGTACTTC; j_call: TRBJ2-7; clone_size: NA; d_call: NA; v_call: TRBV11-3
cdr3_aa: CASSLGGSLTEAFF; cdr3_nt: TGTGCCAGCAGCTTGGGGGGCTCCCTCACTGAAGCTTTCTTT; j_call: TRBJ1-1; clone_size: once; d_call: NA; v_call: TRBV5-5
cdr3_aa: CASSVDTSYNEQFF; cdr3_nt: TGTGCCAGCAGCGTAGACACCTCCTACAATGAGCAGTTCTTC; j_call: TRBJ2-1; clone_size: NA; d_call: NA; v_call: TRBV9
cdr3_aa: CASVPSNQGVYEQYF; cdr3_nt: TGTGCCTCCGTCCCGTCTAATCAGGGGGTATACGAGCAGTACTTC; j_call: TRBJ2-7; clone_size: NA; d_call: TRBD1; v_call: TRBV10-3
cdr3_aa: CASSQALQVYEQYF; cdr3_nt: TGCGCCAGCAGCCAAGCGCTTCAGGTTTACGAGCAGTACTTC; j_call: TRBJ2-7; clone_size: NA; d_call: NA; v_call: TRBV4-3
cdr3_aa: CASSSGQGYYGYTF; cdr3_nt: TGTGCCAGCAGCTCGGGACAGGGGTACTATGGCTACACCTTC; j_call: TRBJ1-2; clone_size: few; d_call: TRBD1; v_call: TRBV5-6
cdr3_aa: CASSRTGTTDTQYF; cdr3_nt: TGTGCCAGCAGCAGGACAGGTACCACAGATACGCAGTATTTT; j_call: TRBJ2-3; clone_size: NA; d_call: TRBD1; v_call: TRBV5-4
cdr3_aa: CATQGVAGELFF; cdr3_nt: TGTGCCACCCAGGGTGTGGCCGGGGAGCTGTTTTTT; j_call: TRBJ2-2; clone_size: NA; d_call: NA; v_call: TRBV10-3
cdr3_aa: CASSSSPDTNYGYTF; cdr3_nt: TGTGCCAGCAGCTCCTCCCCGGACACCAACTATGGCTACACCTTC; j_call: TRBJ1-2; clone_size: NA; d_call: NA; v_call: TRBV7-9
cdr3_aa: CATKRASGSTDTQYF; cdr3_nt: TGTGCCACCAAAAGGGCTAGCGGAAGCACAGATACGCAGTATTTT; j_call: TRBJ2-3; clone_size: once; d_call: TRBD2; v_call: TRBV2
cdr3_aa: CASSPGQGPYEQYF; cdr3_nt: TGCGCCAGCAGCCCGGGACAGGGCCCCTACGAGCAGTACTTC; j_call: TRBJ2-7; clone_size: NA; d_call: TRBD1; v_call: TRBV5-1
cdr3_aa: CASSRTSGDQETQYF; cdr3_nt: TGTGCCAGCAGTCGGACTAGCGGGGACCAAGAGACCCAGTACTTC; j_call: TRBJ2-5; clone_size: NA; d_call: TRBD2; v_call: TRBV7-9
cdr3_aa: CASSLSGVYEQYF; cdr3_nt: TGTGCCAGCAGTTTATCCGGGGTCTACGAGCAGTACTTC; j_call: TRBJ2-7; clone_size: NA; d_call: NA; v_call: TRBV27
cdr3_aa: CASSDGLTTDTQYF; cdr3_nt: TGTGCCAGTAGCGACGGACTTACCACAGATACGCAGTATTTT; j_call: TRBJ2-3; clone_size: NA; d_call: NA; v_call: TRBV19
cdr3_aa: CASSPSGANVLTF; cdr3_nt: TGTGCCAGCAGCCCCTCCGGGGCCAACGTCCTGACTTTC; j_call: TRBJ2-6; clone_size: NA; d_call: NA; v_call: TRBV11-3
cdr3_aa: CASRVDRGGTEAFF; cdr3_nt: TGTGCCAGCAGGGTGGACAGGGGGGGCACTGAAGCTTTCTTT; j_call: TRBJ1-1; clone_size: once; d_call: TRBD1; v_call: TRBV2
cdr3_aa: CASSQRTGAIQETQYF; cdr3_nt: TGTGCCAGCAGCCAACGGACAGGGGCCATCCAAGAGACCCAGTACTTC; j_call: TRBJ2-5; clone_size: NA; d_call: TRBD1; v_call: TRBV14
cdr3_aa: CASSQGVGSHNEQFF; cdr3_nt: TGTGCCAGCAGCCAAGGGGTAGGTTCCCACAATGAGCAGTTCTTC; j_call: TRBJ2-1; clone_size: NA; d_call: NA; v_call: TRBV11-2
cdr3_aa: CASSLRGNQPQHF; cdr3_nt: TGTGCCAGCAGCTTGCGGGGGAATCAGCCCCAGCATTTT; j_call: TRBJ1-5; clone_size: few; d_call: NA; v_call: TRBV5-6
cdr3_aa: CASSEATSGGGSTDTQYF; cdr3_nt: TGTGCCAGCAGTGAAGCTACTAGCGGGGGGGGGAGCACAGATACGCAGTATTTT; j_call: TRBJ2-3; clone_size: NA; d_call: TRBD2; v_call: TRBV6-1